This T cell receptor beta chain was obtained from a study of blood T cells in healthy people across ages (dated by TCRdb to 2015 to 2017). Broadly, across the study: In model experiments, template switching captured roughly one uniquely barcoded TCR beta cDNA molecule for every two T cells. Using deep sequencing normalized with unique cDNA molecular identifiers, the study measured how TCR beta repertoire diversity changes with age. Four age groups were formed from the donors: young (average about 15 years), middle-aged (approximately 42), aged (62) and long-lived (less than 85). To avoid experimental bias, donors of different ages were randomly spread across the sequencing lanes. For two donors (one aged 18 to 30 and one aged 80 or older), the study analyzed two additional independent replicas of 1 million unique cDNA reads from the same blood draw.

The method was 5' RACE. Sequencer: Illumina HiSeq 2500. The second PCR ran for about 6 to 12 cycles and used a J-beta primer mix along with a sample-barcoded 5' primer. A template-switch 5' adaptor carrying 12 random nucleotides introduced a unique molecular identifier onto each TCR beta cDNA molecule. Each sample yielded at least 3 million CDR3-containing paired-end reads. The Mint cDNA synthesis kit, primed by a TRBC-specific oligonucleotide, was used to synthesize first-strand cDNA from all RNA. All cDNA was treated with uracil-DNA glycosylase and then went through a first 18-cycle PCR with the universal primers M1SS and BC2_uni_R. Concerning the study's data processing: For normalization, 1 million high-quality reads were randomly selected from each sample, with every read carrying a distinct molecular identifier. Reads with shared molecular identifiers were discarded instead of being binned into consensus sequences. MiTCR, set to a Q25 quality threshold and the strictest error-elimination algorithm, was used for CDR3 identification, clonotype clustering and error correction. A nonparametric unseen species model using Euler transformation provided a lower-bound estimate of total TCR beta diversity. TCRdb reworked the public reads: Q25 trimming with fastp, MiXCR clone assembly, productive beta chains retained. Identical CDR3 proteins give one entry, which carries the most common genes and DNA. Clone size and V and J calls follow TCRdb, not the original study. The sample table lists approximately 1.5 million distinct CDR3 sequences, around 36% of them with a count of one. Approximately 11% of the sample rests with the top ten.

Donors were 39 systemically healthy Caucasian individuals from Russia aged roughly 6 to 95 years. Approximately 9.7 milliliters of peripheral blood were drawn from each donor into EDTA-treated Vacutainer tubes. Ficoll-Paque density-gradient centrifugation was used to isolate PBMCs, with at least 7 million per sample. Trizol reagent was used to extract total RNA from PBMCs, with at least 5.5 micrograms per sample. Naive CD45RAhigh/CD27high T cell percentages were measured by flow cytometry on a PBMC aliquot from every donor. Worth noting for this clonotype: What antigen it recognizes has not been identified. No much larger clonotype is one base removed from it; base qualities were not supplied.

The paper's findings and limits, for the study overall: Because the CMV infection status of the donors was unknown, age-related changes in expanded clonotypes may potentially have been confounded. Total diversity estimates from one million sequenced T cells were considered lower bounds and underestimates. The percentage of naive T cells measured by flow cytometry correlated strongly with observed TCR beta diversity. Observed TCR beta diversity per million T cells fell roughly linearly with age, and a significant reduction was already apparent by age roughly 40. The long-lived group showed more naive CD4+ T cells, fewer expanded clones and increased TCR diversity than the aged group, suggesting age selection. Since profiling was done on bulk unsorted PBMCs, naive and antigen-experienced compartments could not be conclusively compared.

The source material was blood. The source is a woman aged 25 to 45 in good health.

In nucleotide form, the sequence is TGTGCCAGCAGTTACCAGGATCCACAGTACTATGGCTACACCTTC. Its protein is CASSYQDPQYYGYTF. The chain uses TRBV6-5 and TRBJ1-2; the D gene lacks a confident call. The CDR3 contains 15 residues, cysteine and phenylalanine counted. The entry retains the CDR3 DNA only, 45 bases that are in frame from base 1. Based on the germline V gene, the CDR1 and CDR2 sequences are MNHEY and SVGAGI. V was cut back by 2 bases and J by 3 bases, leaving a gap of 13 bases between them.